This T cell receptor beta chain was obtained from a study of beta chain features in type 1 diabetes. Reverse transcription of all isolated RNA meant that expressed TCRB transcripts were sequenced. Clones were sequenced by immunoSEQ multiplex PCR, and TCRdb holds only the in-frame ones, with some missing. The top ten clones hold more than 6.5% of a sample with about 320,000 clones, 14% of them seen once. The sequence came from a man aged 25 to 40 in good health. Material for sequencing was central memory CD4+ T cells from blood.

This CDR3 is CASRNLPSEAFF. CDR3 in DNA: TGTGCCAGCAGAAACTTACCTTCTGAAGCTTTCTTT. The chain recombines TRBV6-5 with TRBJ1-1; D call uncertain. The CDR3 runs to 12 residues. The germline V gene encodes CDR1 MNHEY and CDR2 SVGAGI. V was clipped by 6 bases and J by 6 bases, with 11 bases between them.